The T cell receptor beta chain under discussion was sequenced for a study of shared clonotypes between healthy human individuals. The study's findings and limits: Across subsets, estimated richness was generally greater for naive than for memory populations.

At the deep level, the assay was run. Genomic DNA (from each subset) was split evenly across several immunoSEQ plates. Libraries were prepared by immunoSEQ multiplex PCR; TCRdb keeps only in-frame clonotypes and omits some of them. The top ten hold approximately 0.36% of the sample, which has roughly 2,500,000 clones, approximately 93% seen once. To note about this clone: As yet, its antigen is unknown.

Germline V CDR1 and CDR2: MNHNY, SVGAGI (reference sequence). CDR3 size: 16 residues. V gave up 6 bases and J gave up 4 bases, with 19 bases separating them. CD45RA+ naive and CD45RA-negative memory subsets were separated from CD4+ cells. The material sequenced was naive CD4+ T cells from PBMCs. Subset noted: CD45RA+ positively selected. This receptor was obtained from a man between 18 and 29 years old in good health. Some clones in this sample may be carry-over from other donors' samples. The rearrangement links TRBV6-6 to TRBJ1-5; unclear D gene. CDR3 DNA sequence: TGTGCCAGCAGCTTGTCCGCCAACACTCTAAATCAGCCCCAGCATTTT. The encoded protein is CASSLSANTLNQPQHF.